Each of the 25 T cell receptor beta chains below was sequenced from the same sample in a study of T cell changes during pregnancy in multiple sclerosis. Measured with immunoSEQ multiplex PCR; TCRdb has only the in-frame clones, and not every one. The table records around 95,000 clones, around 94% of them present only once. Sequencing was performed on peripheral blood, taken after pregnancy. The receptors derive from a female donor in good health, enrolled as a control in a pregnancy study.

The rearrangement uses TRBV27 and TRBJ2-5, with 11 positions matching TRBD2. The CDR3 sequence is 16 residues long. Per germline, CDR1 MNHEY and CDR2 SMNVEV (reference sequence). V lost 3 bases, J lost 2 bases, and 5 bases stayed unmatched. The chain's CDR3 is CASSFKGLAVQETQYF. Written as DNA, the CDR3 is TGTGCCAGCAGTTTCAAGGGACTAGCGGTACAAGAGACCCAGTACTTC.

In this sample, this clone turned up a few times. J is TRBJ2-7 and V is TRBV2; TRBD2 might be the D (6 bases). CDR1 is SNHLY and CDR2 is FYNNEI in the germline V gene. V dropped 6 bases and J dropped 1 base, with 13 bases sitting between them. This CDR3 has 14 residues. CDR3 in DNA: TGTGCCAGCAGACCTCTGGGACTTTCCTACGAGCAGTACTTC. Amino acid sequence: CASRPLGLSYEQYF.

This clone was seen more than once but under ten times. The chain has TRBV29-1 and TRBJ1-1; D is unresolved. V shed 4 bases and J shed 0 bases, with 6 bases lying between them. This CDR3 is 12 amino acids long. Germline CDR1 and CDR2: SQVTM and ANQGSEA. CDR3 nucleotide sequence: TGCAGCGTTGCAGGTTTGAACACTGAAGCTTTCTTT. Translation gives CSVAGLNTEAFF.

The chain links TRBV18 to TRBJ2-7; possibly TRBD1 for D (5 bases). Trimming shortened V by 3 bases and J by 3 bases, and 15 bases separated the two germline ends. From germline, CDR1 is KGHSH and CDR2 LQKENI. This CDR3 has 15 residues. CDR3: CASSPGRGGNYEQYF. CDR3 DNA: TGTGCCAGCTCACCCGGAAGGGGTGGGAACTACGAGCAGTACTTC.

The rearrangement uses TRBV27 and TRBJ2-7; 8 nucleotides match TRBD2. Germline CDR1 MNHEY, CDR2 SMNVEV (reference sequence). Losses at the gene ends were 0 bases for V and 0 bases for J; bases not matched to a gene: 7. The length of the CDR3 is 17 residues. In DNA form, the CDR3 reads TGTGCCAGCAGTTTATCGTGGGACCTAGCGGGCTCCTACGAGCAGTACTTC. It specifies CASSLSWDLAGSYEQYF.

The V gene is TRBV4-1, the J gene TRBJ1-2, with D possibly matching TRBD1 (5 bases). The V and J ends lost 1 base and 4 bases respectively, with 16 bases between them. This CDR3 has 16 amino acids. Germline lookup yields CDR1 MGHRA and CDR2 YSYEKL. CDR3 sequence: CASSQALTGDFYGYTF. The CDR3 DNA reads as TGCGCCAGCAGCCAAGCCTTGACGGGGGACTTCTATGGCTACACCTTC.

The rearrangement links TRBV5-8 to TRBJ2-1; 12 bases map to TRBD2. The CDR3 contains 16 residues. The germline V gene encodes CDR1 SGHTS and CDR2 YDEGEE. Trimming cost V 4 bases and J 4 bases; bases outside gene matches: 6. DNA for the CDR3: TGTGCCAGCAGCGCCTGGACTAGCGGGATTTACAATGAGCAGTTCTTC. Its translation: CASSAWTSGIYNEQFF. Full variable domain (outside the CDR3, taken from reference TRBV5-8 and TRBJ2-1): EAGVTQSPTHLIKTRGQQATLRCSPISGHTSVYWYQQALGLGLQFLLWYDEGEERNRGNFPPRFSGRQFPNYSSELNVNALELEDSALYLCASSAWTSGIYNEQFFGPGTRLTVL.

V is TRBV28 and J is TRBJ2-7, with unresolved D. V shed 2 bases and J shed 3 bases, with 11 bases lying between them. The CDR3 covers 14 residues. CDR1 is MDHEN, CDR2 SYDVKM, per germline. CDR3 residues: CASSLTATNYEQYF. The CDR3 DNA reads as TGTGCCAGCAGTTTAACGGCGACAAACTACGAGCAGTACTTC.

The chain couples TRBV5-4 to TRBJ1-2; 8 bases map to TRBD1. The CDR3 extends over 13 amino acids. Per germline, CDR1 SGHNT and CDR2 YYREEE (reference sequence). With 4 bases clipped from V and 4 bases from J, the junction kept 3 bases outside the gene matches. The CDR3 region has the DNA TGTGCCAGCAGCCAGACAGGGGCCTATGGCTACACCTTC. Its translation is CASSQTGAYGYTF.

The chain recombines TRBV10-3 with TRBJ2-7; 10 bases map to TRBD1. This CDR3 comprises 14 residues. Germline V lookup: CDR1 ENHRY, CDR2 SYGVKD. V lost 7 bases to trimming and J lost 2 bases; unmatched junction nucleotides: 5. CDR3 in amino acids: CAINWTGGAYEQYF. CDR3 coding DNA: TGTGCCATCAATTGGACAGGGGGGGCCTACGAGCAGTACTTC.

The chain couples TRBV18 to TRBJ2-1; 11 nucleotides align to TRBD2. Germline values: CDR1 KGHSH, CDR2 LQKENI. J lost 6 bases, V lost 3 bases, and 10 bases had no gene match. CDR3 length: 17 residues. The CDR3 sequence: CASSPRTTSGKGNEQFF. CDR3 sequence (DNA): TGTGCCAGCTCACCTCGGACGACTAGCGGGAAGGGCAATGAGCAGTTCTTC.

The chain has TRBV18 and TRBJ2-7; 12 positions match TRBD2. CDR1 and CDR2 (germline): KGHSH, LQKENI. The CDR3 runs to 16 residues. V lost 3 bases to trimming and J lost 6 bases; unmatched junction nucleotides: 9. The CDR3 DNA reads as TGTGCCAGCTCACCCCTACTAGCGGGAGGCGGAGGCGAGCAGTACTTC. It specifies CASSPLLAGGGGEQYF.

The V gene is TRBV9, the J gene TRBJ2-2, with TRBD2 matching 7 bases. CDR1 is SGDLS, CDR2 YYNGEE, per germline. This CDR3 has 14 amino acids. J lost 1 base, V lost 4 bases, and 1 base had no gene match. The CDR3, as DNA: TGTGCCAGCAGCACTAGCGTGAACACCGGGGAGCTGTTTTTT. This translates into CASSTSVNTGELFF.

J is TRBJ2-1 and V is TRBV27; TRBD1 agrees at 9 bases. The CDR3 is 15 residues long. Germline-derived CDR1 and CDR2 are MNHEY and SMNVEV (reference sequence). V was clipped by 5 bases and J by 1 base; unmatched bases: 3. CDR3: CASSLDRGSYNEQFF. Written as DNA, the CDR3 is TGTGCCAGCAGTCTTGACAGGGGGTCCTACAATGAGCAGTTCTTC.

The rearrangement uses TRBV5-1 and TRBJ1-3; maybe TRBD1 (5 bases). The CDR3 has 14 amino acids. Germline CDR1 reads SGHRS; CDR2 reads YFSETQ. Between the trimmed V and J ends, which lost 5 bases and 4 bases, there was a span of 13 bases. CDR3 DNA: TGCGCCAGCAGGGCACAGGAGTCCGGAAACACCATATATTTT. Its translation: CASRAQESGNTIYF.

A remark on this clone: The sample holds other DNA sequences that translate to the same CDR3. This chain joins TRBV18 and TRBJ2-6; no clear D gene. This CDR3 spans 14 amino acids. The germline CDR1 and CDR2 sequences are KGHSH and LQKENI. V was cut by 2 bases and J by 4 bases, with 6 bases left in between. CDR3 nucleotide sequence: TGTGCCAGCTCACCATTATCCGGGGCCAACGTCCTGACTTTC. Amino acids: CASSPLSGANVLTF.

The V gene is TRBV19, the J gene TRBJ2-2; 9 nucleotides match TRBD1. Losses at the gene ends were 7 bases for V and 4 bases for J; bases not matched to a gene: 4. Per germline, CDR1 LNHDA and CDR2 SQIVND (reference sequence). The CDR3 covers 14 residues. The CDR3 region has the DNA TGTGCCAGTACCAACAGGGGGCTCACCGGGGAGCTGTTTTTT. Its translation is CASTNRGLTGELFF.

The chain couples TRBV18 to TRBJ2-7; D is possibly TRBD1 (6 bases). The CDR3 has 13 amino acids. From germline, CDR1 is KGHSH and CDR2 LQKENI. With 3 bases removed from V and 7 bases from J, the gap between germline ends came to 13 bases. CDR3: CASSPGQISEQYF. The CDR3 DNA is TGTGCCAGCTCACCCGGACAGATATCGGAGCAGTACTTC. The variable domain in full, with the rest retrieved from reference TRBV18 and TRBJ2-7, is NAGVMQNPRHLVRRRGQEARLRCSPMKGHSHVYWYRQLPEEGLKFMVYLQKENIIDESGMPKERFSAEFPKEGPSILRIQQVVRGDSAAYFCASSPGQISEQYFGPGTRLTVT.

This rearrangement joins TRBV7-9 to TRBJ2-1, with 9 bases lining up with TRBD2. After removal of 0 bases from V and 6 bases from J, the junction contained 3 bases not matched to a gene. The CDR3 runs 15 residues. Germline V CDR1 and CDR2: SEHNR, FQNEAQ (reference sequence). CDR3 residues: CASSLALAGTNEQFF. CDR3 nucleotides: TGTGCCAGCAGCTTAGCTCTAGCGGGGACCAATGAGCAGTTCTTC.

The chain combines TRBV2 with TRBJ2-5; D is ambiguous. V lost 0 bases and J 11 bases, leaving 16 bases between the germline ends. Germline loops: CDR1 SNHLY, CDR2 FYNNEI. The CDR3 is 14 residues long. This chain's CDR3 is CASSEAFSGYSQYF. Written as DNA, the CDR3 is TGTGCCAGCAGTGAAGCGTTCTCCGGTTATTCTCAGTACTTC.

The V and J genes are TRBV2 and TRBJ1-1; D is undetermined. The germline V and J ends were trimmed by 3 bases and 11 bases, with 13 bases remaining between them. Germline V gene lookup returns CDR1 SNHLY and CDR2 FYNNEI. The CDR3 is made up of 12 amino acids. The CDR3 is CASSDGRPGAFF. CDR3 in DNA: TGTGCCAGCAGTGACGGAAGGCCGGGGGCTTTCTTT. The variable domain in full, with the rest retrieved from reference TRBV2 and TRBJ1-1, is EPEVTQTPSHQVTQMGQEVILRCVPISNHLYFYWYRQILGQKVEFLVSFYNNEISEKSEIFDDQFSVERPDGSNFTLKIRSTKLEDSAMYFCASSDGRPGAFFGQGTRLTVV.

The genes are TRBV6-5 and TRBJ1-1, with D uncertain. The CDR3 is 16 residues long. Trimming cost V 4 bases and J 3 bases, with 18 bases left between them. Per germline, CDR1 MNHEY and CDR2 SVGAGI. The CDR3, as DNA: TGTGCCAGCAGTTTCATCAAGGAAACCCGGGACACTGAAGCTTTCTTT. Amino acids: CASSFIKETRDTEAFF.

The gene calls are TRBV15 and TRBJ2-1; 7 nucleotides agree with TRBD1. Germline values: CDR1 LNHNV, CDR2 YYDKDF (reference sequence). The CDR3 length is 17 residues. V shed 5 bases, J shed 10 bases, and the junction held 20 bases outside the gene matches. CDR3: CATSVRWVGSIGGEQFF. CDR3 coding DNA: TGTGCCACCAGCGTTCGGTGGGTGGGTAGTATAGGGGGCGAGCAGTTCTTC.

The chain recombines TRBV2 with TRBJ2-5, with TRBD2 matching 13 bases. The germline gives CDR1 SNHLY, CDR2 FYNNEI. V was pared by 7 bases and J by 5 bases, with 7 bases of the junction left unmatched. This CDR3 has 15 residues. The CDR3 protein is CASKLAGGPMETQYF. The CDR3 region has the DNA TGTGCCAGCAAACTAGCGGGAGGGCCTATGGAGACCCAGTACTTC.

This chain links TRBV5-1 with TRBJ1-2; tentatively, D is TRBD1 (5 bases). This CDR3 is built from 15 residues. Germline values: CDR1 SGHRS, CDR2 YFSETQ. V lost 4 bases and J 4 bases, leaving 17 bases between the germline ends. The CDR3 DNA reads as TGCGCCAGCAGCGGGTCGGGGGACCCGAGCTATGGCTACACCTTC. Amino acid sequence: CASSGSGDPSYGYTF.